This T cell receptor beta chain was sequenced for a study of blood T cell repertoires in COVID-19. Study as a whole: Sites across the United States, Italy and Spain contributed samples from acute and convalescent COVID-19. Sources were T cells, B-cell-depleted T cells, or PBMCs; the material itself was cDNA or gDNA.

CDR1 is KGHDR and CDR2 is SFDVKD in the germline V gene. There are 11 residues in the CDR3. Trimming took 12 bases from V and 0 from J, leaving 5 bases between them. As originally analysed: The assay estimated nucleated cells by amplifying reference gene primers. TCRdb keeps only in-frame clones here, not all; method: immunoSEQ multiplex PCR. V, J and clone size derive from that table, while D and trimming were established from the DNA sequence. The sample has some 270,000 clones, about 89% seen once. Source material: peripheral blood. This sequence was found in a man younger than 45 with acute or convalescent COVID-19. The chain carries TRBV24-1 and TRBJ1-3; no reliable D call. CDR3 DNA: TGTGCCTGCGGCTCTGGAAACACCATATATTTT. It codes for CACGSGNTIYF.